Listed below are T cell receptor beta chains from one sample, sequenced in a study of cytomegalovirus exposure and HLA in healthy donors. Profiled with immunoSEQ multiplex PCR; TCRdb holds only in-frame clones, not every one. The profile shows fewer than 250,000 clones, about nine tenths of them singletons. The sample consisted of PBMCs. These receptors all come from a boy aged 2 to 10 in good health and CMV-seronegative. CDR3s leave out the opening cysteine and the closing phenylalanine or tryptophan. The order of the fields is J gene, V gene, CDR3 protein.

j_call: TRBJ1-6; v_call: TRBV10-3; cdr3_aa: AIKYQGGDSPLH
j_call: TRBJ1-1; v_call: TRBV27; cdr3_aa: ASSFAAMNTEAF
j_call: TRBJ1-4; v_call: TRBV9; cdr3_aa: ASSVGGDDEKLF
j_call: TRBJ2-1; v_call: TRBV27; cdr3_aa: ASSWGAGGPYNEQF
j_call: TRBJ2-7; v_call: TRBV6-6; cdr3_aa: ASSSMGQLREQY
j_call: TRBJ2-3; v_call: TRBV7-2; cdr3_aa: ASSLDYADTQY
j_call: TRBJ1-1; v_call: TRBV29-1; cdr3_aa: SVNRDRGTEAF
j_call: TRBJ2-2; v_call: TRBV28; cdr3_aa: ASLWAGGPSGELF
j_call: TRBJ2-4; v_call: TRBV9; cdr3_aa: ASSVGDRSRKKNIQY
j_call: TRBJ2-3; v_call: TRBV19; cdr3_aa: ASSSEPGQGMKADTQY
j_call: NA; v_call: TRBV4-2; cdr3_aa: ASSHLGAGDSYEQY
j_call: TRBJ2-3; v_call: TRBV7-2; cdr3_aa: ASSLPDWSDTQY
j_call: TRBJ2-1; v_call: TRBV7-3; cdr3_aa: ASSISGGALNEQF
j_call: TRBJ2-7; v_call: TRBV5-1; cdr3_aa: ASSLPGTGSYEQY
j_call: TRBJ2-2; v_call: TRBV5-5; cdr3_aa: ASSLVDRDFTGELF
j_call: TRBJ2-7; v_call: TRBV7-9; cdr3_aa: ASSGRQGSSSYEQY
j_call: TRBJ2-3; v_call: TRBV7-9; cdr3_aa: SSSLSAGGITDTQY
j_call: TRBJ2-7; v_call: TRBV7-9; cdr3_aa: ASSLGQGSGEQY
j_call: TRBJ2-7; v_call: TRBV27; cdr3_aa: ASSLLTDSYEQY
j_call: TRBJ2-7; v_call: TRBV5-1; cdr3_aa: ASRETGTSGGYEQY
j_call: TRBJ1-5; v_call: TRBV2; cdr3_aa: ASGTGGNQPQH
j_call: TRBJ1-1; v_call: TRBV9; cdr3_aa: ASSVGGDLNTEAF
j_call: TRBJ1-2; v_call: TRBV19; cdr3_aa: ATRTGGFGYT
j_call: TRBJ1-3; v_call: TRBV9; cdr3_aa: ASSVTGQVGNTIY
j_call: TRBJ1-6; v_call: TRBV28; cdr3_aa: ASAGTVVYNSPLH
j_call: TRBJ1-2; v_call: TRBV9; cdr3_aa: ASSGRDTGYGYT
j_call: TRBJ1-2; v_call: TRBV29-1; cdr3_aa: SVVPRCCYGYT
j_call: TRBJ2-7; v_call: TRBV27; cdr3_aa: ASSLNSGGLSYEQY